The 19 T cell receptor beta chains in this list originate from one sample, sequenced in a study of cytomegalovirus exposure and HLA in healthy donors. Primers included in the PCR were 60 Vbeta and 13 Jbeta primers. The repertoire was sequenced with immunoSEQ multiplex PCR; TCRdb's copy has only in-frame clones and lacks some. Of 65,000 to 80,000 clones in the sample, 70% to 85% were seen once. Sequencing was done on a sample of PBMCs. Receptors originate from a man in his forties or fifties in good health and CMV-seropositive.

The table lists this clone with a count of one. V is TRBV27 and J is TRBJ2-5; TRBD2 matches at 9 bases. This CDR3 region has 15 residues. V lost 0 bases, J lost 5 bases, and 4 bases stayed unmatched. The V gene's germline CDR1 is MNHEY and CDR2 SMNVEV (reference sequence). The CDR3 bases are TGTGCCAGCAGTTTATCGGGCGGGAGGGGGGAGACCCAGTACTTC. It is translated as CASSLSGGRGETQYF.

The chain links TRBV7-2 to TRBJ2-6; D gene unclear. Germline assignment: CDR1 SGHTA and CDR2 FQGNSA. The CDR3 consists of 15 residues. Trimming removed 0 bases at V and 1 base at J, with 4 bases between. The CDR3, as DNA: TGTGCCAGCAGCTTAGCACAGTCTGGGGCCAACGTCCTGACTTTC. It encodes CASSLAQSGANVLTF.

The rearrangement uses TRBV7-9 and TRBJ2-7, with TRBD1 matching over 10 bases. Germline V lookup: CDR1 SEHNR, CDR2 FQNEAQ (reference sequence). This CDR3 comprises 13 residues. J gave up 4 bases and V 6 bases, and 3 bases lay outside the gene matches. The CDR3 sequence: CASRGQGIYEQYF. The CDR3 DNA is TGTGCCAGCAGGGGACAGGGGATTTACGAGCAGTACTTC.

The chain has TRBV7-2 and TRBJ1-5; D call uncertain. The CDR3 sequence is 16 residues long. Germline loops: CDR1 SGHTA, CDR2 FQGNSA. Trimming took 5 bases from V and 0 from J, leaving 14 bases between them. CDR3 amino acids: CASSPPDWYSNQPQHF. CDR3 sequence (DNA): TGTGCCAGCAGCCCCCCGGACTGGTATAGCAATCAGCCCCAGCATTTT.

The chain is built from TRBV5-4 and TRBJ2-5, with 11 bases that match TRBD2. V lost 4 bases and J lost 5; bases outside the gene matches: 13. This CDR3 spans 17 amino acids. From germline, CDR1 is SGHNT and CDR2 YYREEE (reference sequence). This CDR3 is CASSPALSGGGLETQYF. The DNA for the CDR3 is TGTGCCAGCAGCCCTGCCCTTAGCGGGGGGGGGTTGGAGACCCAGTACTTC.

The gene calls are TRBV19 and TRBJ2-5; 7 positions match TRBD2. Near its end, the DNA agrees better with TRBJ2-7, so the J call may be wrong. Germline values: CDR1 LNHDA, CDR2 SQIVND (reference sequence). The CDR3 has 14 residues. CDR3 sequence (DNA): TGTGCCAGTAGGGGGGGGACGGCTACCTACGAGCAGTACTTC. Its protein is CASRGGTATYEQYF.

This clone turned up a few times. The sample contains more than one DNA sequence encoding this CDR3. The rearrangement joins TRBV7-8 to TRBJ2-7; D perhaps matches TRBD1 (5 bases). The CDR3 is 12 amino acids. From germline, CDR1 is SGHVS and CDR2 FQNEAQ. Trimming pared 5 bases from V and 3 bases from J, leaving 8 bases between. CDR3 region: CASSPTDYEQYF. The DNA for the CDR3 is TGTGCCAGCAGCCCGACAGACTACGAGCAGTACTTC.

The chain couples TRBV10-1 to TRBJ2-5; D call uncertain. Germline CDR1 is WNHNN and CDR2 is SYGVQD (reference sequence). The CDR3 runs to 13 residues. V was pared by 7 bases and J by 4 bases, with 13 bases between. The CDR3 DNA reads as TGCGCCAGCAACCCCTCGACGGGAGAGACCCAGTACTTC. Amino acids: CASNPSTGETQYF.

The J gene is TRBJ1-4, the V gene TRBV18; possible D gene TRBD1, 5 bases. Germline V gene lookup returns CDR1 KGHSH and CDR2 LQKENI. Trimming left V 3 bases short and J 3 bases short, with 8 bases between. CDR3 size: 14 residues. CDR3 sequence reads: CASSPDRSNEKLFF. CDR3 nucleotides: TGTGCCAGCTCACCCGACAGATCTAATGAAAAACTGTTTTTT.

The chain joins TRBV6-1 to TRBJ2-3, with 11 bases that match TRBD1. The CDR3 runs 15 residues. Germline loops: CDR1 MNHNS, CDR2 SASEGT. The J segment lost 5 bases and the V segment lost 5 bases, leaving 6 bases of the junction unmatched. This chain's CDR3 is CASSQGTGGLDTQYF. The CDR3 nucleotides read TGTGCCAGCAGTCAGGGGACAGGGGGTTTAGATACGCAGTATTTT.

The V and J genes are TRBV5-1 and TRBJ2-1, with 7 positions matching TRBD2. The V segment lost 0 bases and the J segment 0 bases; nucleotides outside the gene matches: 15. This CDR3 is 20 amino acids long. Germline V gene sequence: CDR1 SGHRS, CDR2 YFSETQ. CDR3 amino acids: CASSLVRDYWSPSSYNEQFF. In DNA form, the CDR3 reads TGCGCCAGCAGCTTGGTAAGGGACTATTGGTCACCGAGCTCCTACAATGAGCAGTTCTTC.

The rearrangement uses TRBV18 and TRBJ2-7; 9 positions agree with TRBD1. CDR1 and CDR2 (germline): KGHSH, LQKENI. The V segment lost 3 bases and the J segment 3 bases; nucleotides outside the gene matches: 6. This CDR3 spans 15 amino acids. CDR3 loop: CASSPGGQGSYEQYF. The CDR3, as DNA: TGTGCCAGCTCACCGGGAGGACAGGGGAGCTACGAGCAGTACTTC.

The chain is built from TRBV19 and TRBJ2-6; 9 bases are a match to TRBD2. The length of the CDR3 is 20 residues. From germline, CDR1 is LNHDA and CDR2 SQIVND (reference sequence). V shed 3 bases, J shed 3 bases, and the junction held 15 bases outside the gene matches. CDR3 nucleotide sequence: TGTGCCAGTAGTATGTGGAGACGGGCTAGCGGGATTTTTGGGGCCAACGTCCTGACTTTC. It is translated as CASSMWRRASGIFGANVLTF.

This clone was seen only once. CDR3 sequence (DNA): TGTGCCAGCAGCTTAGAGGGACAGAGCACAGATACGCAGTATTTT. Translated: CASSLEGQSTDTQYF. The rearrangement uses TRBV7-2 and TRBJ2-3, with 7 bases matching TRBD1. The J segment lost 0 bases and the V segment lost 1 base, leaving 1 base of the junction unmatched. Germline V gene lookup returns CDR1 SGHTA and CDR2 FQGNSA. The CDR3 has 15 amino acids. Variable domain in full (rest from reference TRBV7-2 and TRBJ2-3): GAGVSQSPSNKVTEKGKDVELRCDPISGHTALYWYRQSLGQGLEFLIYFQGNSAPDKSGLPSDRFSAERTGGSVSTLTIQRTQQEDSAVYLCASSLEGQSTDTQYFGPGTRLTVL.

The gene calls are TRBV19 and TRBJ2-7; D unresolved. The CDR3 length is 15 residues. V gave up 6 bases and J gave up 0 bases, with 15 bases separating them. Germline V gives CDR1 LNHDA, CDR2 SQIVND (reference sequence). This CDR3 is CASSDQRASSYEQYF. CDR3 in DNA: TGTGCCAGTAGCGACCAGCGAGCAAGCTCCTACGAGCAGTACTTC.

The chain uses TRBV2 and TRBJ2-6; D not certain. Trimming stripped 7 bases from V and 0 bases from J, with 16 bases between. The germline gives CDR1 SNHLY, CDR2 FYNNEI. CDR3 length equals 17 residues. The CDR3 protein is CASIESVYNSGANVLTF. The CDR3 coding sequence is TGTGCCAGCATAGAGAGCGTTTACAACTCTGGGGCCAACGTCCTGACTTTC.

J is TRBJ2-5 and V is TRBV5-1, with D perhaps matching TRBD2 (7 bases). Looked up from germline, CDR1 is SGHRS and CDR2 is YFSETQ. The V end lost 0 bases, the J end lost 4 bases, and 13 bases lay between the germline ends. This CDR3 comprises 15 residues. The CDR3 DNA sequence: TGCGCCAGCAGCTTGGTTCGGGGGGCAGGAGAGACCCAGTACTTC. Translation: CASSLVRGAGETQYF.

The V call is TRBV25-1, the J call TRBJ2-5; TRBD2 might be the D (6 bases). Trimming shortened V by 2 bases and J by 7 bases, and 11 bases separated the two germline ends. CDR1 MGHDK and CDR2 SYGVNS come from the germline V gene. This CDR3 is built from 13 residues. As DNA, the CDR3 is TGTGCCAGCAGTGAAGGCGGGGCTGGGACCCAGTACTTC. Its protein product is CASSEGGAGTQYF.

This clone was observed a single time. The chain joins TRBV27 to TRBJ1-5, with 8 bases aligning to TRBD1. Germline assignment: CDR1 MNHEY and CDR2 SMNVEV (reference sequence). This CDR3 region has 14 residues. Losses at the gene ends were 6 bases for V and 2 bases for J; bases not matched to a gene: 3. The CDR3 sequence: CASRQTGGNQPQHF. DNA of the CDR3: TGTGCCAGCAGACAGACAGGGGGCAATCAGCCCCAGCATTTT.